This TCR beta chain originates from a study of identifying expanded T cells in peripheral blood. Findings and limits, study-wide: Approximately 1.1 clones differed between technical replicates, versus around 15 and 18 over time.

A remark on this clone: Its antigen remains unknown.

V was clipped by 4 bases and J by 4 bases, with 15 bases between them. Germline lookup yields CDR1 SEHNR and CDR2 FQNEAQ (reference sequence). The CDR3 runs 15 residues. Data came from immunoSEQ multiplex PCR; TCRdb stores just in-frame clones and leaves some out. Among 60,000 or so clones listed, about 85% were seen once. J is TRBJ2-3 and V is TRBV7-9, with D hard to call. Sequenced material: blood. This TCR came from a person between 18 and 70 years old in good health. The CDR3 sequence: CASSSPGSGPDTQYF. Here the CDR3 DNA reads TGTGCCAGCAGCTCCCCCGGGTCTGGCCCAGATACGCAGTATTTT.